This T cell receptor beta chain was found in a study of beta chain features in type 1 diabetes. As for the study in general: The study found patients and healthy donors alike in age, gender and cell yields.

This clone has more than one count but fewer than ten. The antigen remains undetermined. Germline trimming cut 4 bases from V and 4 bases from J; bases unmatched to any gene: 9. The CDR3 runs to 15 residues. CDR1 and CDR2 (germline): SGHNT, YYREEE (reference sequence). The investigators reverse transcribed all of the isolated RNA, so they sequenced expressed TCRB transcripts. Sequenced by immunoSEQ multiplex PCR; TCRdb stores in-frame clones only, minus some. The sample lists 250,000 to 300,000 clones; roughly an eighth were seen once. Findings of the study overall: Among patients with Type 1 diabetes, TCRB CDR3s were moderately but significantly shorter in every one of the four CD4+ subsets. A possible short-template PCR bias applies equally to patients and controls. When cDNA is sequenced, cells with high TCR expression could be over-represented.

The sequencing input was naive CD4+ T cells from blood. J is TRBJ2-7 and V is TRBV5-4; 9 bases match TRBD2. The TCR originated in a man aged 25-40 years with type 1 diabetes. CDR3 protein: CASSTGTSSQYEQYF. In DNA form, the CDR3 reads TGTGCCAGCAGCACCGGGACTAGCTCCCAATACGAGCAGTACTTC.